This T cell receptor (beta chain) was retrieved from a study of T cell responses to AZD1222 COVID-19 vaccine. Comment on this clone: This CDR3 is also generated by other DNA sequences in the sample.

Germline CDR1 and CDR2: SEHNR and FQNEAQ (reference sequence). The CDR3 loop spans 13 amino acids. Trimming cost V 3 bases and J 5 bases, with 10 bases left between them. The method was immunoSEQ multiplex PCR; TCRdb's version includes in-frame clones alone and lacks a portion of them. Here the sample spans about 160,000 clones, over 75% being singletons. Analysis merged second doses at about 4 or about 12 weeks. The sequencing here drew on peripheral blood, taken 28 days after the second AZD1222 dose. This rearrangement joins TRBV7-9 to TRBJ1-1; the D gene is possibly TRBD1 (5 bases). The clonotype was recovered from an adult who received the AZD1222 COVID-19 vaccine. The CDR3 loop is CASSLSGGTEAFF. The CDR3 DNA follows: TGTGCCAGCAGCTTGTCGGGGGGTACTGAAGCTTTCTTT.